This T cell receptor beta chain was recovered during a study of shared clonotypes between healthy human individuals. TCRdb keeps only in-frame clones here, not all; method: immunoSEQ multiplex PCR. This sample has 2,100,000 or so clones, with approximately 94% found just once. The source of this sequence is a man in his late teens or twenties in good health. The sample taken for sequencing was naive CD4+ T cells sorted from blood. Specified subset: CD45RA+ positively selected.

CDR3 nucleotides: TGTGCCAGCAGCCCCCCAAGGGGCGGGGACACAGATACGCAGTATTTT. This gives the protein CASSPPRGGDTDTQYF. The chain has TRBV5-4 and TRBJ2-3; D perhaps matches TRBD2 (6 bases). The V end was cut by 4 bases, the J end by 2 bases, with 17 bases between. The germline V gene has CDR1 SGHNT and CDR2 YYREEE (reference sequence). The CDR3 runs 16 residues.